This T cell receptor (beta chain) was recovered during a study of T cells in Graves' hyperthyroidism and ophthalmopathy. Germline CDR1 reads SGHAT; CDR2 reads FQNNGV. The length of the CDR3 is 20 residues. Concerning this clonotype: A junction boundary mismatches the germline segment, possibly from a read error.

The CDR3 regions of TCR beta were amplified from RNA transcripts. With the HTBI primer set, the TCR CDR3 went through a first round of RT-PCR. TCRdb fed the multiplex PCR reads into MiXCR, producing one record per CDR3 protein. The table has almost 600,000 distinct CDR3 sequences, just over 45% seen once; the top ten hold approximately 7.5%. The sequenced sample was peripheral blood or thyroid tissue (not recorded which). The sequence derives from a woman between 18 and 29 years old with Graves' hyperthyroidism. This chain uses TRBV11-2 with TRBJ2-7; 7 bases are shared with TRBD1. CDR3 in amino acids: CASSQGWTGFDKTIEYEQYF. CDR3 nucleotide sequence: TGCGCCAGCAGCCAAGGCTGGACAGGATTCGACAAAACAATAGAGTACGAGCAGTACTTC.